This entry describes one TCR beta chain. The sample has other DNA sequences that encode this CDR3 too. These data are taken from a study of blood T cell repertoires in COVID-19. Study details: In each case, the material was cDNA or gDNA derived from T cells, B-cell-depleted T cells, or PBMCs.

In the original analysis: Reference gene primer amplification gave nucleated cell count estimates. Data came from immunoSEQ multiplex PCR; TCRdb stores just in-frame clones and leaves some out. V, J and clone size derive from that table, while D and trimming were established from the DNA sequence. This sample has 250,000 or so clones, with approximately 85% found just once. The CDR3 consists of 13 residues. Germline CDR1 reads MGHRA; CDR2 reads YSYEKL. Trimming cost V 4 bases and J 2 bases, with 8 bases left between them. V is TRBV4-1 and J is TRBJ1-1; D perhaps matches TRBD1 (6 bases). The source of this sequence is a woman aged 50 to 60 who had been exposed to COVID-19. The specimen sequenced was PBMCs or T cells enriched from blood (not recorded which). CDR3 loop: CASSPTGNTEAFF. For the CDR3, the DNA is TGCGCCAGCAGCCCGACAGGTAACACTGAAGCTTTCTTT.